This TCR beta chain originates from a study of cytomegalovirus exposure and HLA in healthy donors. Study at large: Clustering assigned 81% of the approximately 400 genotyped donors to the Caucasian-associated ancestry cluster.

The study's findings and limits: Being productive about 87% or about 30% of the time was typical of most TCR beta V segments in an earlier analysis.

As for this clone: Its matching antigen is unknown.

Vbeta (60) and Jbeta (13) primers were used in the PCR. Per the authors' pipeline: Later analysis identified tens of millions of unique TCR beta chains, 10 million to 12 million shared. Libraries were prepared by immunoSEQ multiplex PCR; TCRdb keeps only in-frame clonotypes and omits some of them. The V and J calls and clone size were taken over from that table, and D and trimming were inferred from the DNA. The sample lists approximately 190,000 clones, around 84% occurring once. Sequencing was carried out using PBMCs. The sequence derives from a woman aged 50 to 60 in good health and CMV-seropositive.

CDR3 nucleotide sequence: TGTGCCAGCAGCAAACTAGCGGGGGAGGTCGAGCAGTACTTC. Its protein product is CASSKLAGEVEQYF. The chain is built from TRBV7-3 and TRBJ2-7; 11 bases line up with TRBD2. V was pared by 5 bases and J by 6 bases, with 6 bases of the junction left unmatched. The CDR3 consists of 14 residues. Per germline, CDR1 SGHTA and CDR2 FQGTGA.